A selection of T cell receptor beta chains follows, all from one sample in a study of CD4+ T cells in melanoma. Produced via immunoSEQ multiplex PCR; TCRdb's table is partial and in-frame only. The sample holds tens of thousands of clones; more than 60% are singletons and the top ten take roughly 4.8%. Material: tumor tissue. These receptors all come from a human donor with melanoma. Each CDR3 is given with its conserved first and last residue.

v_gene: TRBV2
CDR3aa: CASSTGRNIQYF

v_gene: TRBV9
CDR3aa: CASSVESAGAVDYGYTF

v_gene: TRBV7-6
CDR3aa: CASTPGQGINYGYTF

v_gene: TRBV6-1
CDR3aa: CASSPGQGAYEQYF

v_gene: TRBV7-6
CDR3aa: CASSLAARATGNQPQHF

v_gene: TRBV30
CDR3aa: CAWSRAGAYEQYF

v_gene: TRBV6-5
CDR3aa: CASSYGGTGVYEQYF

v_gene: TRBV30
CDR3aa: CAWSLMGTGELFF

v_gene: TRBV19
CDR3aa: CASRYTGGNQPQHF

v_gene: TRBV7-9
CDR3aa: CASSPGGRLGATEAFF

v_gene: TRBV7-2
CDR3aa: CASSFRGNYGYTF

v_gene: TRBV28
CDR3aa: CASSLRGSGANVLTF

v_gene: TRBV7-2
CDR3aa: CASSLGSGPYEQYF

v_gene: TRBV7-3
CDR3aa: CASRPTGTGGTGELFF

v_gene: TRBV4-3
CDR3aa: CASSHGAANTEAFF

v_gene: TRBV13
CDR3aa: CASGRTRDSYEQYF

v_gene: TRBV7-2
CDR3aa: CASSSGGYGYTF

v_gene: TRBV7-2
CDR3aa: CASSLRTGDNEQFF

v_gene: TRBV10-3
CDR3aa: CAISRDRLNEQFF

v_gene: TRBV7-9
CDR3aa: CASSSLSGTVTTGELFF

v_gene: TRBV5-8
CDR3aa: CASSYRDPYNEQFF

v_gene: TRBV5-1
CDR3aa: CASSATGWRDEQYF

v_gene: TRBV4-2
CDR3aa: CASSEPGQGAGGELFF

v_gene: TRBV5-5
CDR3aa: CASRRDAETQYF

v_gene: TRBV28
CDR3aa: CASSFSTSGNQPQHF

v_gene: TRBV2
CDR3aa: CASSEDGGATRTGELFF

v_gene: TRBV11-3
CDR3aa: CASSSDRSASGELFF

v_gene: TRBV5-1
CDR3aa: CASSSWTGETYEQYF

v_gene: TRBV21-1
CDR3aa: CARPGAGSYNEQFF

v_gene: TRBV6-5
CDR3aa: CASSSAGSKNIQYF

v_gene: TRBV5-1
CDR3aa: CASSLDTGGAFF

v_gene: TRBV6-4
CDR3aa: CASSANTGELFF

v_gene: TRBV15
CDR3aa: CATSRDIAEAFF

v_gene: TRBV7-2
CDR3aa: CASSALEGYGYTF

v_gene: TRBV9
CDR3aa: CASSEGADFSPLHF

v_gene: TRBV6-5
CDR3aa: CASSYGLNYGYTF

v_gene: TRBV29-1
CDR3aa: CSVESETQYF

v_gene: TRBV7-9
CDR3aa: CASSLVQGSTGELFF

v_gene: TRBV4-2
CDR3aa: CASSLNPWGADTEAFF

v_gene: TRBV6-5
CDR3aa: CASSYPGQYTEAFF

v_gene: TRBV6-5
CDR3aa: CASSRLGNQPQHF

v_gene: TRBV4-1
CDR3aa: CASSQAPGVANTGELFF

v_gene: TRBV5-6
CDR3aa: CASSSYDSYGYTF

v_gene: TRBV27
CDR3aa: CASTEKNIQYF

v_gene: TRBV9
CDR3aa: CASSAETSGGARSYNEQFF

v_gene: TRBV2
CDR3aa: CASSEGRQNYGYTF

v_gene: TRBV15
CDR3aa: CATSRDRGGRQPQHF

v_gene: TRBV4-1
CDR3aa: CASGWGGPLNEQFF

v_gene: TRBV7-8
CDR3aa: CASSLRNRVHEQFF

v_gene: TRBV9
CDR3aa: CASSEGLAGGQETQYF

v_gene: TRBV7-3
CDR3aa: CASTLTGSSGANVLTF

v_gene: TRBV5-6
CDR3aa: CASSMYAGVAGGREQYF

v_gene: TRBV28
CDR3aa: CASSLSGQGSTEAFF

v_gene: TRBV7-8
CDR3aa: CASSSSGVAYEQYF

v_gene: TRBV6-6
CDR3aa: CASSSGPWDNEKLFF